A selection of T cell receptor beta chains follows, all from one sample in a study of blood T cell repertoires in COVID-19. Sequencing was performed with immunoSEQ multiplex PCR; in TCRdb, only in-frame clones are kept and a portion is missing. Here the sample spans 50,000 to 65,000 clones, 70% to 90% being singletons. The sample taken for sequencing was peripheral blood. The receptors come from a man in his 60s with acute or convalescent COVID-19. CDR3s include the opening cysteine and the closing phenylalanine or tryptophan. The D gene is left open where the match is weak. Clone size, where shown, is once, few, many, or a class for clones that have expanded.

.,TRBJ2-7,TRBD1,TRBV9,CASGRGTGMDEQYF,TGTGCCAGCGGCCGGGGGACAGGGATGGACGAGCAGTACTTC
.,TRBJ1-6,.,TRBV5-1,CASSLAGEDYYNSPLHF,TGCGCCAGCAGCTTGGCCGGGGAAGACTACTATAATTCACCCCTCCACTTT
.,TRBJ1-1,TRBD1,TRBV7-3,CASSPPGQGATEAFF,TGTGCCAGCAGCCCACCGGGACAGGGGGCGACTGAAGCTTTCTTT
.,TRBJ1-4,.,TRBV19,CASSRDTSNEKLFF,TGTGCCAGTAGCAGGGACACTTCTAATGAAAAACTGTTTTTT
.,TRBJ1-1,.,TRBV7-9,CASSPQGAADTEAFF,TGTGCCAGCAGCCCCCAAGGGGCGGCGGACACTGAAGCTTTCTTT
.,TRBJ2-1,.,TRBV5-1,CASSLRDEQFF,TGCGCCAGCAGCTTACGGGATGAGCAGTTCTTC
few,TRBJ2-3,.,TRBV11-3,CASSRRTDTQYF,TGTGCCAGCAGCCGGAGGACCGATACGCAGTATTTT
.,TRBJ2-5,.,TRBV5-1,CASTQRGYRHQLFERVEETQYF,TGCGCCAGCACCCAGAGGGGCTACCGACACCAGCTTTTCGAGCGGGTCGAAGAGACCCAGTACTTC
.,TRBJ1-6,.,TRBV4-2,CASSHPQGAPANSPLHF,TGTGCCAGCAGCCACCCCCAAGGGGCACCGGCGAATTCACCCCTCCACTTT
.,TRBJ1-2,TRBD1,TRBV7-8,CASSLAGQGARGYTF,TGTGCCAGCAGCTTAGCGGGACAGGGAGCGAGAGGCTACACCTTC
.,TRBJ1-1,.,TRBV11-2,CASSKTQGRGGNTEAFF,TGTGCCAGCAGCAAGACGCAGGGTCGTGGTGGGAACACTGAAGCTTTCTTT
.,TRBJ2-3,.,TRBV10-3,CAISESRGSTDTQYF,TGTGCCATCAGTGAGTCCCGGGGGAGCACAGATACGCAGTATTTT
.,TRBJ1-1,TRBD1,TRBV10-3,CAISQRQGRDEAFF,TGTGCCATCAGTCAGAGACAGGGTCGGGATGAAGCTTTCTTT
.,TRBJ2-1,TRBD2,TRBV5-1,CASSSEGTSGRAEQFF,TGCGCCAGCAGCTCGGAAGGGACTAGCGGGAGGGCTGAGCAGTTCTTC
once,TRBJ1-3,TRBD1,TRBV10-3,CAISEGAGQAGNTIYF,TGTGCCATCAGTGAAGGAGCCGGACAGGCCGGAAACACCATATATTTT
.,TRBJ1-1,.,TRBV28,CASSLRHSEAFF,TGTGCCAGCAGTCTACGACACAGCGAAGCTTTCTTT
.,TRBJ2-3,TRBD2,TRBV5-1,CASSLMTSVNTDTQYF,TGCGCCAGCAGCCTAATGACTAGCGTAAACACAGATACGCAGTATTTT
.,TRBJ1-4,.,TRBV27,CASRSLGPNEKLFF,TGTGCCAGCAGGTCACTAGGGCCTAATGAAAAACTGTTTTTT
few,TRBJ2-4,TRBD1,TRBV19,CASTSGTGAAIQYF,TGTGCCAGTACCTCGGGGACAGGAGCTGCCATTCAGTACTTC
.,TRBJ1-2,TRBD1,TRBV29-1,CSVVKDRATYGYTF,TGCAGCGTTGTAAAGGACAGGGCGACCTATGGCTACACCTTC
.,TRBJ2-1,TRBD2,TRBV4-2,CASSQEAGALLYNEQFF,TGTGCCAGCAGCCAAGAGGCGGGAGCCCTCCTTTACAATGAGCAGTTCTTC
once,TRBJ1-6,.,TRBV5-6,CASSLAPAASSYNSPLHF,TGTGCCAGCAGCTTGGCTCCGGCAGCGAGCTCCTATAATTCACCCCTCCACTTT
.,TRBJ2-1,TRBD1,TRBV24-1,CATSDLVTGGNNEQFF,TGTGCCACCAGTGATTTAGTCACAGGGGGGAACAATGAGCAGTTCTTC